This T cell receptor beta chain was obtained from a study of patients and donors after allogeneic stem cell transplantation (TCRdb year 2020). Taken from the germline V gene (reference sequence), the CDR1 and CDR2 loops are MNHEY and SMNVEV. From the cysteine through the phenylalanine, the CDR3 covers 14 amino acids. Only the CDR3 region is kept as DNA, spanning 42 bases read in frame from base 1. V loses 6 bases of germline sequence and J loses 4 bases, and the interval between the two ends is 13 bases. To prepare the library, RT-PCR was applied. Sequencing was performed on a NextSeq 550. TCRdb trimmed public reads at Q25 via fastp, called clones via MiXCR and kept in-frame beta chains. Entries that share a CDR3 protein sequence are merged under the most common genes and DNA. In this sample the table shows some 200,000 distinct CDR3 sequences, roughly 40% of which occur a single time. The leading ten clones occupy 33% of the sample.

About this clonotype itself: Which antigen it targets is not known. There are no base qualities to consult, and no much larger clone falls within one base.

The sample comprised blood, either unsorted or a sorted T cell fraction (not recorded which). This receptor chain uses TRBV27 and TRBJ1-3; no D gene can be assigned with confidence. The sequence was obtained from a human donor who was either an allogeneic HSCT recipient or a stem cell or donor lymphocyte infusion donor (not recorded which). It is not recorded whose cells these are; they may come from a transplant donor. The CDR3 protein is CASRTGFSGNTIYF. The DNA is TGTGCCAGCAGAACGGGGTTCAGCGGAAACACCATATATTTT.